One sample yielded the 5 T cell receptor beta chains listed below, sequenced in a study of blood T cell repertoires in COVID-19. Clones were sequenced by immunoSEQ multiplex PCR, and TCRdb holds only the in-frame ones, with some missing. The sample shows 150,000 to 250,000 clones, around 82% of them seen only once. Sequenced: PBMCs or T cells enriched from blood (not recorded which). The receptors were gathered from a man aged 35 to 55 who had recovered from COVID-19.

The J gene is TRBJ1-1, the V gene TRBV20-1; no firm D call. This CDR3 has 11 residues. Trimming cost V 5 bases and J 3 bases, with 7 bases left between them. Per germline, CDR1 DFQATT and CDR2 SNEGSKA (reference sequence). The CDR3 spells CSASIYTEAFF. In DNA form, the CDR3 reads TGCAGTGCTTCTATCTACACTGAAGCTTTCTTT.

The CDR3: CASSISTGISSSYEQYF. CDR3 sequence (DNA): TGCGCCAGCAGCATATCGACAGGGATATCCTCCTCCTACGAGCAGTACTTC. The rearrangement joins TRBV5-1 to TRBJ2-7, with 7 positions matching TRBD1. In germline, CDR1 is SGHRS, CDR2 YFSETQ. CDR3 size: 17 residues. The ends lost 4 bases at V and 0 bases at J; junction bases unmatched: 13.

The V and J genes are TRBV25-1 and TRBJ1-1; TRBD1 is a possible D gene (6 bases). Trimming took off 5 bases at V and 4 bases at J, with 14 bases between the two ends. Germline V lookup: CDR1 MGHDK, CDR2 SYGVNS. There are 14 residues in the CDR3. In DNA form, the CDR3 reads TGTGCCAGCAGTTGGGCAGGGGCGGGCACTGAAGCTTTCTTT. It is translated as CASSWAGAGTEAFF.

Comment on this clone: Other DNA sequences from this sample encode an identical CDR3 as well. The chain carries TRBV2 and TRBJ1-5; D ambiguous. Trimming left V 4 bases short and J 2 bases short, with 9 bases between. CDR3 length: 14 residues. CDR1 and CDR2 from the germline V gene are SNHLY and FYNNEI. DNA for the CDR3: TGTGCCAGCAGTGTAGGAGGTGGCAATCAGCCCCAGCATTTT. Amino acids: CASSVGGGNQPQHF.

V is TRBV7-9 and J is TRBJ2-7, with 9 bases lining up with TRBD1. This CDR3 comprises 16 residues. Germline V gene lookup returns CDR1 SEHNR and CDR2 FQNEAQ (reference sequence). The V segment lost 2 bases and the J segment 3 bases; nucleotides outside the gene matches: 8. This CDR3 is CASSLRGQGNLYEQYF. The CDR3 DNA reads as TGTGCCAGCAGCTTAAGGGGACAGGGCAACCTCTACGAGCAGTACTTC.